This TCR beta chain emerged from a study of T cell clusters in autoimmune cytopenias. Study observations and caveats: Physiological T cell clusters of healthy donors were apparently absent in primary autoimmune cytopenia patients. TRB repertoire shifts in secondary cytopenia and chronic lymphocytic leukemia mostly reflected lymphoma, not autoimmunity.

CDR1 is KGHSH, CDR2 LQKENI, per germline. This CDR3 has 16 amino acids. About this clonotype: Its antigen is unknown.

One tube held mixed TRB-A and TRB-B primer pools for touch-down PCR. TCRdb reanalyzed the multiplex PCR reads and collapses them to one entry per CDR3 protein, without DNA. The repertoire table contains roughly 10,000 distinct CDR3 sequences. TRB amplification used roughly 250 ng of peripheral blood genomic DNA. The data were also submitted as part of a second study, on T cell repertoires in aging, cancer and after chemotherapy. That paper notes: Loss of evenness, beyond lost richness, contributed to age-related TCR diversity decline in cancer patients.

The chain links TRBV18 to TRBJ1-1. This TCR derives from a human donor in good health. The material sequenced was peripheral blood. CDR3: CASSPQAWGGNTEAFF.